This T cell receptor beta chain came from a study of blood T cell repertoires in COVID-19. About the research overall: Researchers got acute and convalescent COVID-19 samples from the United States, Italy and Spain. PBMCs, B-cell-depleted T cells, or T cells provided the cDNA or gDNA that made up the material.

This CDR3 region has 15 residues. Trimming left V 5 bases short and J 4 bases short, with 15 bases between. The germline V gene encodes CDR1 SEHNR and CDR2 FQNEAQ (reference sequence). Produced via immunoSEQ multiplex PCR; TCRdb's table is partial and in-frame only. The repertoire has hundreds of thousands of clones, 80% to 90% of them found once; the top ten carry roughly 1.1%. The V and J genes are TRBV7-9 and TRBJ2-1; D gene uncertain. Sequenced material: PBMCs or T cells enriched from blood (not recorded which). The TCR originated in a man aged 25-40 years who had recovered from COVID-19. The chain's CDR3 is CASSQNLMPYNEQFF. DNA for the CDR3: TGTGCCAGCAGCCAGAACCTCATGCCTTACAATGAGCAGTTCTTC.